This TCR beta chain came from a study of T cells expressing NK-cell markers. The overall study: Source material for TCR beta repertoires consisted of sorted CD3+CD56+NKG2C+, CD3+CD56+NKG2C- and CD3+CD56-NKG2C+ T cells. Sequenced donors, eight in total, included seven who were HCMV-seropositive and one who was seronegative.

Looked up from germline, CDR1 is KGHDR and CDR2 is SFDVKD. CDR3 length equals 15 residues. Template switching by 5'RACE with UMIs generated the TCR beta cDNA. TCRdb processed the 5' RACE reads again and assigns one entry to each CDR3 protein, with no DNA. Here the sample table reports roughly 300,000 distinct CDR3 sequences. Points on this clonotype: Its target is not known.

General study findings and limits: The leading position in the CD3+CD56-NKG2C+ fraction of several donors also went to these clonotypes.

The chain uses TRBV24-1 and TRBJ2-7; TCRdb indicates TRBD1, and absent DNA this call remains unverified. The source is a woman between 18 and 70 years old in good health. The material sequenced was blood T cells: a sorted CD56 or NKG2C T cell subset, CD4+ or CD8+ T cells, or bulk PBMC T cells (not recorded which). CDR3 loop: CATSDPGQGAYEQYF.